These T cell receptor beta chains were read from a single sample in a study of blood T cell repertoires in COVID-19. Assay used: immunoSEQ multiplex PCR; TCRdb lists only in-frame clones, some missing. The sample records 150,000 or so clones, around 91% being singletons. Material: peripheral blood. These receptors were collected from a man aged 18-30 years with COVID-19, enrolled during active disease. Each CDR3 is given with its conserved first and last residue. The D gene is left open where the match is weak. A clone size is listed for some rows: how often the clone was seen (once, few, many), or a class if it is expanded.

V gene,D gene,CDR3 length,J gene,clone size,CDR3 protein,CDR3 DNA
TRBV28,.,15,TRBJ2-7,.,CASGTMQGYSYEQYF,TGTGCCAGCGGAACAATGCAGGGATACTCCTACGAGCAGTACTTC
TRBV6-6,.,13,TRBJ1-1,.,CASSHQQALWAFF,TGTGCCAGCAGTCACCAACAGGCCCTCTGGGCTTTCTTT
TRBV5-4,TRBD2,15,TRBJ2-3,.,CASSPVAGGTDTQYF,TGTGCCAGCAGCCCCGTAGCGGGAGGGACAGATACGCAGTATTTT
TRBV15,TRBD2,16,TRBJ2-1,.,CATSRGASGRGNEQFF,TGTGCCACCAGCAGAGGGGCTAGCGGGAGGGGCAATGAGCAGTTCTTC
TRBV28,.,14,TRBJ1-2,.,CASSLLGAADGYTF,TGTGCCAGCAGTTTATTGGGGGCGGCGGACGGCTACACCTTC
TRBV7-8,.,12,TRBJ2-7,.,CASSLPRYEQYF,TGTGCCAGCAGCTTACCGCGCTACGAGCAGTACTTC
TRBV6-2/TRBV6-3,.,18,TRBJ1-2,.,CASSFPDRSSGVDYGYTF,TGTGCCAGCAGTTTTCCCGACAGGAGCAGCGGGGTAGACTATGGCTACACCTTC
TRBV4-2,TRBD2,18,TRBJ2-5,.,CASSQDWRLAGRGETQYF,TGTGCCAGCAGCCAAGATTGGAGGCTAGCGGGGAGGGGGGAGACCCAGTACTTC
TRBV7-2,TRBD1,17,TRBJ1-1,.,CASSLRFTGTGGTEAFF,TGTGCCAGCAGCTTAAGGTTTACCGGGACAGGGGGCACTGAAGCTTTCTTT
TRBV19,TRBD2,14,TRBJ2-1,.,CASSMASGRDEQFF,TGTGCCAGTAGTATGGCTAGCGGGAGGGATGAGCAGTTCTTC
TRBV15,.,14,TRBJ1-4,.,CATSSGRGNEKLFF,TGTGCCACCAGCAGCGGAAGGGGGAATGAAAAACTGTTTTTT
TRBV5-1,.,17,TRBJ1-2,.,CASSLALWGQKNYGYTF,TGCGCCAGCAGCTTGGCCCTGTGGGGGCAAAAGAACTATGGCTACACCTTC
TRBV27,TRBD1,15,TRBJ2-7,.,CASSQRTGYLYEQYF,TGTGCCAGCAGTCAAAGGACAGGATATCTTTACGAGCAGTACTTC
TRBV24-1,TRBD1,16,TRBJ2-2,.,CATSDLGGANTGELFF,TGTGCCACCAGTGATTTAGGGGGCGCGAACACCGGGGAGCTGTTTTTT
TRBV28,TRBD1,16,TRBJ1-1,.,CASTLMTGGGYTEAFF,TGTGCCAGCACCCTTATGACAGGGGGAGGGTACACTGAAGCTTTCTTT
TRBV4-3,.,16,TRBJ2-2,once,CASSQGSGLYTGELFF,TGCGCCAGCAGCCAAGGATCGGGACTGTACACCGGGGAGCTGTTTTTT
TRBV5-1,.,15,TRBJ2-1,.,CASREGYRSYNEQFF,TGCGCCAGCAGGGAGGGATACCGCTCCTACAATGAGCAGTTCTTC
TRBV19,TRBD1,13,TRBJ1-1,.,CASYRQGDTEAFF,TGTGCCAGTTATAGACAGGGCGACACTGAAGCTTTCTTT
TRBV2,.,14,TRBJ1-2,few,CAMNSGPGDYGYTF,TGTGCCATGAACTCAGGTCCGGGGGACTATGGCTACACCTTC
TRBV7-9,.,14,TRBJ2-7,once,CASSPIREWYEQYF,TGTGCCAGCAGCCCCATTCGGGAGTGGTACGAGCAGTACTTC
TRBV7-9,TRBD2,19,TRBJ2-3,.,CASSTPIALAGGGTDTQYF,TGTGCCAGCAGCACACCCATTGCTCTAGCGGGAGGGGGCACAGATACGCAGTATTTT
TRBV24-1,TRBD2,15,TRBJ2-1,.,CATSDPGLAGNEQFF,TGTGCCACCAGTGACCCGGGACTAGCTGGCAATGAGCAGTTCTTC
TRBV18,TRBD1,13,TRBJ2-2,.,CASSPGQGGELFF,TGTGCCAGCTCGCCGGGACAGGGTGGGGAGCTGTTTTTT
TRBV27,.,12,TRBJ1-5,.,CASSFLDQPQHF,TGTGCCAGCAGTTTCCTAGATCAGCCCCAGCATTTT
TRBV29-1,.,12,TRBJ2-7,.,CSSSTGFNEQYF,TGCAGCTCATCCACAGGGTTCAACGAGCAGTACTTC
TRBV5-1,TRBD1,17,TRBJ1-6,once,CASSFRQGSSYNSPLHF,TGCGCCAGCAGCTTCCGACAGGGCAGCTCCTATAATTCACCCCTCCACTTT
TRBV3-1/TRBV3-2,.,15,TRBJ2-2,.,CASSPRRANTGELFF,TGTGCCAGCAGCCCCCGGAGGGCTAACACCGGGGAGCTGTTTTTT
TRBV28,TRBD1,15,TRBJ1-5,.,CASSRDRGGNQPQHF,TGTGCCAGCAGTAGGGACAGGGGGGGAAATCAGCCCCAGCATTTT
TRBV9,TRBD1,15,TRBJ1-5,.,CASSRDSRTNQPQHF,TGTGCCAGCAGTCGGGACAGCCGGACCAATCAGCCCCAGCATTTT
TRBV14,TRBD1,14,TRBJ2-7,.,CASSQGTGGYEQYF,TGTGCCAGCAGCCAAGGTACAGGGGGCTACGAGCAGTACTTC
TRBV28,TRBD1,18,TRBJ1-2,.,CASSAPGTGGLVNYGYTF,TGTGCCAGCAGTGCCCCCGGGACAGGGGGCCTGGTTAACTATGGCTACACCTTC
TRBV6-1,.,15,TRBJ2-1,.,CASSEEIQGYNEQFF,TGTGCCAGCAGTGAAGAGATCCAGGGGTACAATGAGCAGTTCTTC
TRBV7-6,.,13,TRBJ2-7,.,CASSFRESYEQYF,TGTGCCAGCAGCTTTCGGGAGTCCTACGAGCAGTACTTC
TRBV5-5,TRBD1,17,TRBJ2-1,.,CASSFPGRGQVHNEQFF,TGTGCCAGCAGCTTCCCTGGCCGGGGACAGGTCCACAATGAGCAGTTCTTC
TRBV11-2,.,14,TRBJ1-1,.,CASSYAGGGAEAFF,TGTGCCAGCAGCTACGCCGGGGGGGGAGCTGAAGCTTTCTTT
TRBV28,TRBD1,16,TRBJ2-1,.,CASSFPWDRLHNEQFF,TGTGCCAGCAGTTTTCCTTGGGACAGGCTCCACAATGAGCAGTTCTTC
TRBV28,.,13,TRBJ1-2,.,CASSSGNNYGYTF,TGTGCCAGCAGTTCGGGGAATAACTATGGCTACACCTTC
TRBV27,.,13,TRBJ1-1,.,CASSHQGNTEAFF,TGTGCCAGCAGTCACCAGGGGAACACTGAAGCTTTCTTT
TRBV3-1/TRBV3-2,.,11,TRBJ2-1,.,CASSQDPVQFF,TGTGCCAGCAGCCAAGATCCGGTGCAGTTCTTC
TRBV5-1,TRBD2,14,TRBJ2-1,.,CASSPSGSGNEQFF,TGCGCCAGCAGCCCTAGCGGGAGTGGCAATGAGCAGTTCTTC
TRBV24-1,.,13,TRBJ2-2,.,CATSGGGIGELFF,TGTGCCACCAGTGGTGGGGGCATCGGGGAGCTGTTTTTT
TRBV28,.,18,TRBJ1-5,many,CASSPFSWGDYSNQPQHF,TGTGCCAGCAGCCCCTTTTCGTGGGGAGACTATAGCAATCAGCCCCAGCATTTT
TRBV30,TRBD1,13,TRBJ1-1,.,CAWGGQLNTEAFF,TGTGCCTGGGGGGGACAGCTGAACACTGAAGCTTTCTTT
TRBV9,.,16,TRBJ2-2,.,CASSVGAGTNTGELFF,TGTGCCAGCAGCGTAGGGGCAGGGACGAACACCGGGGAGCTGTTTTTT
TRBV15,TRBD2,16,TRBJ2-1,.,CATSRGGLASRNEQFF,TGTGCCACCAGCAGAGGGGGACTAGCAAGTAGGAATGAGCAGTTCTTC
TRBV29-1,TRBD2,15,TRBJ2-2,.,CSFAAGADNTGELFF,TGCAGCTTTGCAGCGGGAGCCGATAACACCGGGGAGCTGTTTTTT
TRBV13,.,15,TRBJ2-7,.,CASSLGRGGIYEQYF,TGTGCCAGCAGCTTAGGCAGGGGTGGGATCTACGAGCAGTACTTC
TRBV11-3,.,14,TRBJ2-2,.,CASSLVQGSGELFF,TGTGCCAGCAGCTTAGTACAGGGTTCGGGGGAGCTGTTTTTT
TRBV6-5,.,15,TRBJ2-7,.,CASRPPQAGSYEQYF,TGTGCCAGCAGACCCCCTCAGGCGGGCTCCTACGAGCAGTACTTC
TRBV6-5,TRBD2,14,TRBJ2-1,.,CASEREAERSEQFF,TGTGCCAGTGAGCGGGAGGCCGAAAGAAGTGAGCAGTTCTTC
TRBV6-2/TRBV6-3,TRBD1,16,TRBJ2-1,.,CASSYSAGGRDNEQFF,TGTGCCAGCAGTTACTCAGCAGGGGGCAGGGACAATGAGCAGTTCTTC
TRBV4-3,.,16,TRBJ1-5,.,CASSQEFPQGNQPQHF,TGCGCCAGCAGCCAAGAGTTTCCACAGGGCAATCAGCCCCAGCATTTT
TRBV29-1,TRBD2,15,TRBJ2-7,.,CSVGTLASGSYEQYF,TGCAGCGTGGGGACCTTGGCTAGCGGCTCCTACGAGCAGTACTTC
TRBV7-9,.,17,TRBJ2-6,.,CASSSPGQPSGANVLTF,TGTGCCAGCAGCTCACCCGGACAGCCCTCTGGGGCCAACGTCCTGACTTTC